This T cell receptor beta chain was observed in a study of T cells in Graves' hyperthyroidism and ophthalmopathy. The CDR3 regions of TCR beta were amplified from RNA transcripts. First-round RT-PCR of the TCR CDR3 relied on the HTBI primer set. TCRdb re-analysed the multiplex PCR reads in MiXCR, keeping a single row per CDR3 protein. The sample includes over 200,000 distinct CDR3 sequences, about 15% seen only once; the top ten take around 50%. The CDR3 runs 13 residues. J lost 12 bases, V lost 5 bases, and 10 bases had no gene match. The V gene's germline CDR1 is SEHNR and CDR2 FQNEAQ (reference sequence).

The TCR was taken from a man in his fifties or sixties with Graves' hyperthyroidism. The chain recombines TRBV7-9 with TRBJ1-1, with 9 bases lining up with TRBD1. The sequenced sample was blood. The CDR3 here is CASSPQTGTGSFF. The DNA for the CDR3 is TGTGCCAGCAGCCCCCAGACCGGGACAGGGTCTTTCTTT.